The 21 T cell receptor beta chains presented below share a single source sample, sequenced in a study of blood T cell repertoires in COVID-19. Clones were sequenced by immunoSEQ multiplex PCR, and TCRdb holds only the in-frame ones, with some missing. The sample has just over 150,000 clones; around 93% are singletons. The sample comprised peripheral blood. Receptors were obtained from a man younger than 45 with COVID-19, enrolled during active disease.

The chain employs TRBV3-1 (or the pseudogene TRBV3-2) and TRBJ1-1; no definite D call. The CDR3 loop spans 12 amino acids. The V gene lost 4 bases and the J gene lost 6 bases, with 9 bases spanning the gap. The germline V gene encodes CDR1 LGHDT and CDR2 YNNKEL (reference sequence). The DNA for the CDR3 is TGTGCCAGCAGCCGACGGGAGGCTGAAGCTTTCTTT. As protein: CASSRREAEAFF.

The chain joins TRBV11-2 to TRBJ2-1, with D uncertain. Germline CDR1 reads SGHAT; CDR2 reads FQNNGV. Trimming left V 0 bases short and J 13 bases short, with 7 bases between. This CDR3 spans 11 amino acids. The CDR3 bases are TGTGCCAGCAGCTTAGATCGGTACCAGTTCTTC. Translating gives CASSLDRYQFF.

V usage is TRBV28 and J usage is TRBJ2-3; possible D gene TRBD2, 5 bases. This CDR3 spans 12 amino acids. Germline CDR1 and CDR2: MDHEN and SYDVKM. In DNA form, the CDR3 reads TGTGTTACGGGATTGGGCACAGATACGCAGTATTTT. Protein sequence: CVTGLGTDTQYF. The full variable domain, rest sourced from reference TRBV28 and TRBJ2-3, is DVKVTQSSRYLVKRTGEKVFLECVQDMDHENMFWYRQDPGLGLRLIYFSYDVKMKEKGDIPEGYSVSREKKERFSLILESASTNQTSMYLCVTGLGTDTQYFGPGTRLTVL.

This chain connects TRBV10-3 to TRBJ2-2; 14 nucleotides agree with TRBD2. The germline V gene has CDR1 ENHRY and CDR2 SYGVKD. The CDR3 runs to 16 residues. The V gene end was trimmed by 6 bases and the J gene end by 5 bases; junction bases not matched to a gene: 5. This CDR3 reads CAIRGLAGGDTGELFF. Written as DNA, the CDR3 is TGTGCCATCAGAGGACTAGCGGGGGGAGATACCGGGGAGCTGTTTTTT.

CDR3 sequence: CASSYAGEKLFF. CDR3 DNA sequence: TGTGCCAGCAGTTACGCGGGAGAAAAACTGTTTTTT. The chain recombines TRBV6-5 with TRBJ1-4; no clear D gene. Germline V CDR1 and CDR2: MNHEY, SVGAGI. Trimming cost V 2 bases and J 8 bases, with 6 bases left between them. The CDR3 has 12 residues.

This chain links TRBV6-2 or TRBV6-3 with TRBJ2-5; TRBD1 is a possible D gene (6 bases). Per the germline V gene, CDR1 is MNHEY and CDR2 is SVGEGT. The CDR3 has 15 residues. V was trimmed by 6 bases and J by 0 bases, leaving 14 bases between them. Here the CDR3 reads CASSHYRVNQETQYF. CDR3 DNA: TGTGCCAGCAGCCACTACAGGGTAAACCAAGAGACCCAGTACTTC.

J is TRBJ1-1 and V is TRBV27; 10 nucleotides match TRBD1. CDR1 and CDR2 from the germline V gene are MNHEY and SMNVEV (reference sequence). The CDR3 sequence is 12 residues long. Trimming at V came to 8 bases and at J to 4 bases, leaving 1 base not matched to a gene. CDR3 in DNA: TGTGCCAGCTGGGACAGGGGCACTGAAGCTTTCTTT. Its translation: CASWDRGTEAFF.

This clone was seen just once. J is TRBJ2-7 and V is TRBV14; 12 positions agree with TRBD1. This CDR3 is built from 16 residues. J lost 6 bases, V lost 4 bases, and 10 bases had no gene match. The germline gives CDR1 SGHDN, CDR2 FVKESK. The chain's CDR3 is CASSPPGQGAVIEQYF. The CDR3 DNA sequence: TGTGCCAGCAGCCCCCCGGGACAGGGGGCGGTAATCGAGCAGTACTTC.

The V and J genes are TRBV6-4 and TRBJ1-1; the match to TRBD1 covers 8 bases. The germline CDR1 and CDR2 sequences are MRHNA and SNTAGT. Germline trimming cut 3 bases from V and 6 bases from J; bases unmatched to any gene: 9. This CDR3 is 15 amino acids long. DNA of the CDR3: TGTGCCAGCAGTGAGGGTCCAGGGGGCTTGGCTGAAGCTTTCTTT. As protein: CASSEGPGGLAEAFF.

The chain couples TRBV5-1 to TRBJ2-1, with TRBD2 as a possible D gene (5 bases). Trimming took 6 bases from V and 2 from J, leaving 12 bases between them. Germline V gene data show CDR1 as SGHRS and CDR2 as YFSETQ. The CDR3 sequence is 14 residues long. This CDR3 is CASTSGMTYNEQFF. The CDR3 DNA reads TGCGCCAGCACCTCCGGGATGACCTACAATGAGCAGTTCTTC. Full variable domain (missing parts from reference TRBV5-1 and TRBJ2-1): KAGVTQTPRYLIKTRGQQVTLSCSPISGHRSVSWYQQTPGQGLQFLFEYFSETQRNKGNFPGRFSGRQFSNSRSEMNVSTLELGDSALYLCASTSGMTYNEQFFGPGTRLTVL.

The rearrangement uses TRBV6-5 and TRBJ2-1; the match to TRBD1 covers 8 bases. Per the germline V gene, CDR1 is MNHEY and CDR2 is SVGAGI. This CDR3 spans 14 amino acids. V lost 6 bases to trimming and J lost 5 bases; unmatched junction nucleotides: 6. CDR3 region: CASSTGQDHNEQFF. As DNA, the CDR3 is TGTGCCAGCAGCACGGGACAGGACCACAATGAGCAGTTCTTC.

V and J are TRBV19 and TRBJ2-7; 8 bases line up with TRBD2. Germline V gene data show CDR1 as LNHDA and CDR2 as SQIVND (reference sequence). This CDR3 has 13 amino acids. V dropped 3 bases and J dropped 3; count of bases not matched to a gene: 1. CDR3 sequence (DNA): TGTGCCAGTAGTATCGGGGGGGTCTACGAGCAGTACTTC. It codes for CASSIGGVYEQYF.

The chain's CDR3 is CASSVTGGNSPLHF. DNA of the CDR3: TGTGCCAGCAGCGTAACAGGGGGTAATTCACCCCTCCACTTT. The chain recombines TRBV3-1 (or the pseudogene TRBV3-2) with TRBJ1-6, with 8 bases identical to TRBD1. CDR3 size: 14 residues. CDR1 and CDR2 from the germline V gene are LGHDT and YNNKEL (reference sequence). V lost 5 bases to trimming and J lost 6 bases; unmatched junction nucleotides: 3.

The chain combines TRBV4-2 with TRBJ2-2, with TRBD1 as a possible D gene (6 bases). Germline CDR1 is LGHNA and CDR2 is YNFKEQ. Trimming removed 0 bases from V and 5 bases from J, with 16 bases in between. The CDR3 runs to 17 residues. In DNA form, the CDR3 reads TGTGCCAGCAGCCAAGAAAGTGGGGGCGCTGGGACCGGGGAGCTGTTTTTT. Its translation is CASSQESGGAGTGELFF.

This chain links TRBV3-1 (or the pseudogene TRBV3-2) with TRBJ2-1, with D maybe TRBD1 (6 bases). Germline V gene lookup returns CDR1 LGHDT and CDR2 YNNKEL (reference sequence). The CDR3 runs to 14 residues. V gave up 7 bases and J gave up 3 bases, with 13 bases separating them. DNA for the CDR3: TGTGCCAGCACGCGGACAGAGAGCTACAATGAGCAGTTCTTC. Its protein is CASTRTESYNEQFF.

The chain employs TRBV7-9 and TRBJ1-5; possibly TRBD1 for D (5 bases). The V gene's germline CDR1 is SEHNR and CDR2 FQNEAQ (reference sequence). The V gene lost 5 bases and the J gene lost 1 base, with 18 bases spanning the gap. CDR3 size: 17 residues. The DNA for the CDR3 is TGTGCCAGCAGCAACCAGGGAGGCCTCGGAAGCAATCAGCCCCAGCATTTT. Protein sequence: CASSNQGGLGSNQPQHF.

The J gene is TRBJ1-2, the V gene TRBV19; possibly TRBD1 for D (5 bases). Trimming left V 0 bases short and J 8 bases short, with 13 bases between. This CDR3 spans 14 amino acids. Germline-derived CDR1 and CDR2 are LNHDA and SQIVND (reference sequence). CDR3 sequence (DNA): TGTGCCAGTAGTATAGAGGACACATCTATGGGCTACACCTTC. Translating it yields CASSIEDTSMGYTF.

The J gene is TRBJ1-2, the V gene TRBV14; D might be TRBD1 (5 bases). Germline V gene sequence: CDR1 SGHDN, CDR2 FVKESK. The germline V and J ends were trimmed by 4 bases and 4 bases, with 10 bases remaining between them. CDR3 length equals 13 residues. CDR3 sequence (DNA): TGTGCCAGCAGCCTGCAGGGAAGCTATGGCTACACCTTC. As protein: CASSLQGSYGYTF.

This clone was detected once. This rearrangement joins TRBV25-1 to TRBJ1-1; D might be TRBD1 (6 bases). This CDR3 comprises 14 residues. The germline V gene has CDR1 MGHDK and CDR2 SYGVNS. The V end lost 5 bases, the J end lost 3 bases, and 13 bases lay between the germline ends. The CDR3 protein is CASSNGQPYTEAFF. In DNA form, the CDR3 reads TGTGCCAGCAGTAATGGACAGCCGTACACTGAAGCTTTCTTT.

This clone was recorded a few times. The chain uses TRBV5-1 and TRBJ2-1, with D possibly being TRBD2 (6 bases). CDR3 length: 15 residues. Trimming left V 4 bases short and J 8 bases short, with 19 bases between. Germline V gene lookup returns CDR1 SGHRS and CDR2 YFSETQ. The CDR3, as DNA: TGCGCCAGCAGCGAGGAGGGTCGAGAGCTTGATGAGCAGTTCTTC. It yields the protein CASSEEGRELDEQFF.

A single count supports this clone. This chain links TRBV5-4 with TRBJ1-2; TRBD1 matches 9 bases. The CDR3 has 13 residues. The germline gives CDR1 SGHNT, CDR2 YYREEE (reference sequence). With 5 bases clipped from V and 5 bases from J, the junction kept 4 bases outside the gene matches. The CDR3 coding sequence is TGTGCCAGCAGTCCGGACAGGGGATATGGCTACACCTTC. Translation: CASSPDRGYGYTF.